This paragraph reports one TCR beta chain. Trimming at V came to 5 bases and at J to 5 bases, leaving 4 bases not matched to a gene. The CDR3 runs 14 residues. The germline gives CDR1 SNHLY, CDR2 FYNNEI. The sample originates from a study of blood T cell repertoires in COVID-19. For the study at large: Some COVID-19 samples were acute and others convalescent; all came from the United States, Italy and Spain. From T cells, B-cell-depleted T cells, or PBMCs came the material, which was cDNA or gDNA.

The repertoire was sequenced with immunoSEQ multiplex PCR; TCRdb's copy has only in-frame clones and lacks some. The sample holds fewer than 700,000 clones, about 89% seen once. The chain carries TRBV2 and TRBJ1-5, with 9 bases lining up with TRBD1. Sample: peripheral blood. The sequence came from a woman between 45 and 60 years old with COVID-19, enrolled during active disease. The CDR3 DNA reads TGTGCCAGCAGTCGGGACAGGGCAGATCAGCCCCAGCATTTT. It is translated as CASSRDRADQPQHF. The entire variable domain, with the rest obtained from reference TRBV2 and TRBJ1-5, is as follows: EPEVTQTPSHQVTQMGQEVILRCVPISNHLYFYWYRQILGQKVEFLVSFYNNEISEKSEIFDDQFSVERPDGSNFTLKIRSTKLEDSAMYFCASSRDRADQPQHFGDGTRLSIL.